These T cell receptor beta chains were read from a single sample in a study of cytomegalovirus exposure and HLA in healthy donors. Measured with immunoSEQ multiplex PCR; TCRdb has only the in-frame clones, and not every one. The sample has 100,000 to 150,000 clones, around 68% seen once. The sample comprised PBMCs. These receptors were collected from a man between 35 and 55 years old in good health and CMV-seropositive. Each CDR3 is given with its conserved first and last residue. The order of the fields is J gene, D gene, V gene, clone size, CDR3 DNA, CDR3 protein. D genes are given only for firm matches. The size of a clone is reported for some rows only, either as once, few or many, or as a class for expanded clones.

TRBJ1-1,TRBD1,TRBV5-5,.,TGTGCCAGCAGCCCCCGGACAGGGAGGAACACTGAAGCTTTCTTT,CASSPRTGRNTEAFF
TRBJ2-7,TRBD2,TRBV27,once,TGTGCCAGCAGTAGGCCGGGAGGGCTAAACGAGCAGTACTTC,CASSRPGGLNEQYF
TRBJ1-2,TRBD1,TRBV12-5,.,TGTGCTAGTGGTACAGGGGGTTTAACTAACTATGGCTACACCTTC,CASGTGGLTNYGYTF
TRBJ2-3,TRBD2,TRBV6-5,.,TGTGCCAGCAAACTAGCGGGAGGGCCAGATACGCAGTATTTT,CASKLAGGPDTQYF
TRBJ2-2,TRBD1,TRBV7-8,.,TGTGCCAGCAGCCGTGGACAGGGGATCACCGGGGAGCTGTTTTTT,CASSRGQGITGELFF
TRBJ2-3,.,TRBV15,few,TGTGCCACCAGCACCCAGCGGACGAGGTTAGGTACGCAGTATTTT,CATSTQRTRLGTQYF
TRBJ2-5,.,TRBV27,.,TGTGCCAGCAGTTTACGGGCAGGGGCAGAGACCCAGTACTTC,CASSLRAGAETQYF
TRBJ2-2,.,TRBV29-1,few,TGCAGCGCCAACGGGGGGCGGGACACCGGGGAGCTGTTTTTT,CSANGGRDTGELFF
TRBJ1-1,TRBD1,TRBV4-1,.,TGCGCCAGCAGCCAACCGGCAGGGGGCTACACTGAAGCTTTCTTT,CASSQPAGGYTEAFF
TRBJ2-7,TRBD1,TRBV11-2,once,TGTGCCAGCAGCGGACAGGACCTCTCCTACGAGCAGTACTTC,CASSGQDLSYEQYF
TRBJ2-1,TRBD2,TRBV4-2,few,TGTGCCAGCTCTGGTACTAGCGGGAGGAATGAGCAGTTCTTC,CASSGTSGRNEQFF
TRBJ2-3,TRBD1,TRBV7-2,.,TGTGCCAGCAGCCCCGTTAGGGGACAGTTGGCAGATACGCAGTATTTT,CASSPVRGQLADTQYF
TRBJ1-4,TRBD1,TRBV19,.,TGTGCCAGTAGTCCTCCGGGACAGACTAATGAAAAACTGTTTTTT,CASSPPGQTNEKLFF
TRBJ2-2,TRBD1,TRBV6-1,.,TGTGCCAGCGAGGGTACAGGGGTAGGGGAGCTGTTTTTT,CASEGTGVGELFF
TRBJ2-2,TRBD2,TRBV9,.,TGTGCCAGCAGACTAGCGGCGTACACCGGGGAGCTGTTTTTT,CASRLAAYTGELFF
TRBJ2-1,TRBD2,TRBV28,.,TGTGCCAGCAGCACTAGCGGGAGTGGGCCCTCCTACAATGAGCAGTTCTTC,CASSTSGSGPSYNEQFF
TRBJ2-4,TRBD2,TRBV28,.,TGTGCCAGCAGGCCCCTAGCGGGAGGCGCCAAAAACATTCAGTACTTC,CASRPLAGGAKNIQYF
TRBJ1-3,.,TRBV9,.,TGTGCCAGCAGCGCCCGGGGGACCCCGGACACCATATATTTT,CASSARGTPDTIYF
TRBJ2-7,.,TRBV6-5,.,TGTGCCAGCAGCCCGGGACACCTCTCCTACGAGCAGTACTTC,CASSPGHLSYEQYF
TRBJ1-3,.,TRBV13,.,TGTGCCAGCAGCCCACCCCAAGGAGAAGGAAACACCATATATTTT,CASSPPQGEGNTIYF
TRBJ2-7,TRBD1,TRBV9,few,TGTGCCAGCAGCGTAGGGACAGGAGAAATCTACGAGCAGTACTTC,CASSVGTGEIYEQYF
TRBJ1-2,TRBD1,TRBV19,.,TGTGCCAGTAGTATGGACAGGGTCGGTGGCTACACCTTC,CASSMDRVGGYTF
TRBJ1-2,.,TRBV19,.,TGTGCCAGTAGTATCGCGGGGAGTAGGAACTATGGCTACACCTTC,CASSIAGSRNYGYTF
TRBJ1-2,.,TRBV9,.,TGTGCCAGCAGCGTGGAGGAGGACTATGGCTACACCTTC,CASSVEEDYGYTF
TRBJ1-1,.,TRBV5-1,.,TGCGCCAGCAGCTTGGGTAACGGAGATACTGAAGCTTTCTTT,CASSLGNGDTEAFF
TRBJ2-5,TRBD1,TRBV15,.,TGTGCCACCACCGAGGGGGCCCAAGAGACCCAGTACTTC,CATTEGAQETQYF
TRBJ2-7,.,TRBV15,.,TGTGCCACCAGCCCCGGAGGTGAGGGGGCCTACGAGCAGTACTTC,CATSPGGEGAYEQYF
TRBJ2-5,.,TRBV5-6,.,TGTGCCAGCAGCTTGGCGGAGACCCAGTACTTC,CASSLAETQYF
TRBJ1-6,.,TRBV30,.,TGTGCCTGGAGCCGAAGTGACAGGAATAATTCACCCCTCCACTTT,CAWSRSDRNNSPLHF
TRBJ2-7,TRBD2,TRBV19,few,TGTGCCAGTAGTACTTTCTCTAGCGGGGTCTCCCCCGCGTACGAGCAGTACTTC,CASSTFSSGVSPAYEQYF
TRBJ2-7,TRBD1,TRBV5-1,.,TGCGCCAGCAGCTTGATCCCGACAGGGGAATGGGACGAGCAGTACTTC,CASSLIPTGEWDEQYF
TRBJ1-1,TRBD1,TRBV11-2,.,TGTGCCAGCAGCTCTGTAGGGGGCGGGTCTGAAGCTTTCTTT,CASSSVGGGSEAFF
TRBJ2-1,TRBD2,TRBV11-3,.,TGTGCCAGCAGCTTAAGGGCTAGCGGGAGCAATGAGCAGTTCTTC,CASSLRASGSNEQFF
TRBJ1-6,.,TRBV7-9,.,TGTGCCAGCAGCGCAGGGGTAGGGAATTCACCCCTCCACTTT,CASSAGVGNSPLHF
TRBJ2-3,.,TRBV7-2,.,TGTGCCAGCAGCGTACTAGTTACTAGCACAGATACGCAGTATTTT,CASSVLVTSTDTQYF
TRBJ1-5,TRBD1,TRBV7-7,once,TGTGCCAGCAGTCCCAGGGGGCCTTATAGCAATCAGCCCCAGCATTTT,CASSPRGPYSNQPQHF
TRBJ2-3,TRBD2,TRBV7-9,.,TGTGCCAGCAGCATAAGACTAGCTGAGTACACAGATACGCAGTATTTT,CASSIRLAEYTDTQYF
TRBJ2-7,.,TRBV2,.,TGTGCCAGCAGTGAAGCGAGACTGGCAACCGAGCAGTACTTC,CASSEARLATEQYF
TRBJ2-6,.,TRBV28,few,TGTGCCAGCAGTTCCATCACTGGGGGGAGATCTGGGGCCAACGTCCTGACTTTC,CASSSITGGRSGANVLTF
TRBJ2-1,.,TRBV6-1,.,TGTGCCAGCACCAAGACAGCTGCTGGCTACAATGAGCAGTTCTTC,CASTKTAAGYNEQFF
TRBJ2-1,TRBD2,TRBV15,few,TGTGCCACCAGCAAAGGGACTAGCGGTAAAAACAATGAGCAGTTCTTC,CATSKGTSGKNNEQFF
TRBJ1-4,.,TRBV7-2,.,TGTGCCAGCAGCTTAGCGCTATCTAGGTGGGATGAAAAACTGTTTTTT,CASSLALSRWDEKLFF
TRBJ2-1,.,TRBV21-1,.,TGTGCCAGCAGTTACGCCCGTAGCTCCTACAATGAGCAGTTCTTC,CASSYARSSYNEQFF
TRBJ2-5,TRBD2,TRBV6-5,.,TGTGCCAGCAGTAAAGCGGGAGTCCGAGAGACCCAGTACTTC,CASSKAGVRETQYF
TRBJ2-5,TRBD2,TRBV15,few,TGTGCCACCAGCAGAGATTGGGGGGGAAGCCAAGAGACCCAGTACTTC,CATSRDWGGSQETQYF
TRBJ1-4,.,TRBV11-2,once,TGTGTCAGCAGCTTGGCCGGGGTTGAAAAACTGTTTTTT,CVSSLAGVEKLFF
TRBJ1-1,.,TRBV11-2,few,TGTGCCAGCAGCTCACGGGGTAGCTTATCGAACACTGAAGCTTTCTTT,CASSSRGSLSNTEAFF
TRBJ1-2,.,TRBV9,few,TGTGCCAGCAGCGTAGGTGAGACAGCTTTCTATGGCTACACCTTC,CASSVGETAFYGYTF
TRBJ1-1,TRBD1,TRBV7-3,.,TGTGCCAGCAGCTTAATGCGGACAGGGTTGAACACTGAAGCTTTCTTT,CASSLMRTGLNTEAFF
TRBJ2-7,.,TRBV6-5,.,TGTGCCAGCAGTTACTTCACAGAGAGCTCCTACGAGCAGTACTTC,CASSYFTESSYEQYF
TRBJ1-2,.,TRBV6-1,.,TGTGCCAGCAGCGTGGCGGGTACTGGCTACACCTTC,CASSVAGTGYTF